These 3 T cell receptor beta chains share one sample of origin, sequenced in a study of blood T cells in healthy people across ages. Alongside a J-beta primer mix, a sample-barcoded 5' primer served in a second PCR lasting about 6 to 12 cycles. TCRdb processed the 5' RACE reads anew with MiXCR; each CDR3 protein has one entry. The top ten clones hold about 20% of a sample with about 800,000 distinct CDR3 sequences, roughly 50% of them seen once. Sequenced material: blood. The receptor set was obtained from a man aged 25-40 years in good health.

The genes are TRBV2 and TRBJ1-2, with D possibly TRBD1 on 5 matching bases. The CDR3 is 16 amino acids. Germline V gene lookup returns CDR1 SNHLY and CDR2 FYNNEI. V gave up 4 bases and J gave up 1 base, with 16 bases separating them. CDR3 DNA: TGTGCCAGCAGTGGAGCCTGGGACGGGGATAACTATGGCTACACCTTC. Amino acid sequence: CASSGAWDGDNYGYTF.

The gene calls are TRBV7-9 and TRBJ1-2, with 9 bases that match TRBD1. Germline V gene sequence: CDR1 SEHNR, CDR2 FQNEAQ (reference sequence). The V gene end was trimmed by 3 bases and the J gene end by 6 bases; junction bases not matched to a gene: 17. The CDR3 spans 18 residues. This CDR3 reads CASSFQLRDRAGKDGYTF. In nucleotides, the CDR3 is TGTGCCAGCAGCTTCCAACTCCGGGACAGGGCGGGAAAGGATGGCTACACCTTC.

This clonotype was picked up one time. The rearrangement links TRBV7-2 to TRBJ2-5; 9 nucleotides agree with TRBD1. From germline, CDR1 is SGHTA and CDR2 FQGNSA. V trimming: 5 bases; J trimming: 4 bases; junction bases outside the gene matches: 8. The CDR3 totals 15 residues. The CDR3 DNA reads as TGTGCCAGCAGCCGACCACAGGGGGCAGGAGAGACCCAGTACTTC. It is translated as CASSRPQGAGETQYF.